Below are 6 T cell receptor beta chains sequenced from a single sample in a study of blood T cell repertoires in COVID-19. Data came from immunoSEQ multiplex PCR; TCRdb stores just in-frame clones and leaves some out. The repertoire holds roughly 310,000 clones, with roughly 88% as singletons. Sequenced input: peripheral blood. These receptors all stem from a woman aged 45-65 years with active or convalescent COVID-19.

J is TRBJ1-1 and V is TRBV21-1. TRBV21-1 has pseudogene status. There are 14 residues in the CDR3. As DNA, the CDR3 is TGTGCCAGCAGCCGTCCGAGGGTTGGCACTGAAGCTTTCTTT. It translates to CASSRPRVGTEAFF.

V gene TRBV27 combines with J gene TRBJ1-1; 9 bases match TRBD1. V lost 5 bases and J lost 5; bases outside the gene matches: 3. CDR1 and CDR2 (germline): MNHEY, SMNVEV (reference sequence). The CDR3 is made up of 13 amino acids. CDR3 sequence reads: CASSETGGTEAFF. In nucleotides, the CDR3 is TGTGCCAGCAGTGAGACAGGGGGTACTGAAGCTTTCTTT.

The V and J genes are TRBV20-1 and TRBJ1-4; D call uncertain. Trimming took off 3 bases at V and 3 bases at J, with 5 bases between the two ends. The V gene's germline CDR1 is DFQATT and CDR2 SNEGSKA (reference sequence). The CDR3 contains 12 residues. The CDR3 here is CSASHPNEKLFF. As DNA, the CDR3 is TGCAGTGCTAGTCATCCTAATGAAAAACTGTTTTTT.

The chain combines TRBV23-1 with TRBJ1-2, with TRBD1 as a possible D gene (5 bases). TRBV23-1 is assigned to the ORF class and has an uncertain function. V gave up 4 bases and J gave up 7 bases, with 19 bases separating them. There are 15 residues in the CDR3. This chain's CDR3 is CASSLPFSRVGGYTF. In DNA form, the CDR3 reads TGCGCCAGCAGTCTCCCGTTCTCCAGGGTCGGTGGCTACACCTTC.

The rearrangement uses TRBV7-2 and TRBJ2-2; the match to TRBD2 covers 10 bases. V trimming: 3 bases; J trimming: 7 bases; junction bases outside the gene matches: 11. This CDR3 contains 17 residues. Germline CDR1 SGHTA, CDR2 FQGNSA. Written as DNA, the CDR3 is TGTGCCAGCAGCTTGGGTAGCGGGGGGATCCGGGGCGGGGAGCTGTTTTTT. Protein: CASSLGSGGIRGGELFF.

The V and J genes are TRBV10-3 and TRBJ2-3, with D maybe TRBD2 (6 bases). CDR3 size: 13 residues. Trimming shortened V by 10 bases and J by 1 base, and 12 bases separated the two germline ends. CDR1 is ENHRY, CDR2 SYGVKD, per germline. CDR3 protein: CATGGLGTDTQYF. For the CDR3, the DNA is TGTGCCACCGGGGGTTTGGGCACAGATACGCAGTATTTT.